The clone carrying this T cell receptor (beta chain) was seen a handful of times. No antigen is known for it. This record comes from a study of T cell repertoires in cytomegalovirus infection. Study in general: It was the public TCR beta signatures that indicated both CMV infection and matching HLA type.

TCRdb ran MiXCR on the reads and lists one entry per CDR3 protein. The sample yields around 750,000 distinct CDR3 sequences, about 33% seen once. CDR3 size: 14 residues. Trimming stripped 1 base from V and 7 bases from J, with 14 bases between. This clonotype was obtained from a human donor in good health (CMV status not recorded). Some clones in this sample may be carry-over from other donors' samples. Sequenced material: cultured CD8+ T cells from PBMCs, taken from culture after CMV antigen stimulation. The chain employs TRBV12-3 or TRBV12-4 and TRBJ2-7, with D perhaps TRBD1 (6 bases). The CDR3 nucleotides are TGTGCCAGCAGTTTAGTCAGGGGTTTAGGGGAGCAGTACTTC. Amino acid sequence: CASSLVRGLGEQYF.